The next 17 T cell receptor beta chains were all read from a single sample in a study of OX40 agonist ivuxolimab in advanced cancers. Repertoires were generated with immunoSEQ multiplex PCR, while TCRdb's copy carries only in-frame clones and drops some. The data hold about 67,000 clones, with under 90% observed a single time. Here the sequenced sample was CD4+ or CD8+ T cells sorted from blood, taken in a trial of the OX40 agonist ivuxolimab. All receptors derive from an adult with an advanced solid tumor such as melanoma, head and neck, liver or kidney cancer.

The chain employs TRBV25-1 and TRBJ1-6; D remains unclear. Germline CDR1 reads MGHDK; CDR2 reads SYGVNS. Trimming removed 5 bases from V and 8 bases from J, with 10 bases in between. The CDR3 consists of 13 residues. The CDR3 loop reads CASSWLKDSPLHF. The CDR3 DNA reads as TGTGCCAGCAGTTGGCTAAAAGATTCACCCCTCCACTTT.

V is TRBV2 and J is TRBJ1-6; a possible D gene is TRBD1 (6 bases). Germline values: CDR1 SNHLY, CDR2 FYNNEI. Trimming stripped 3 bases from V and 7 bases from J, with 13 bases between. The CDR3 contains 15 residues. The CDR3 DNA follows: TGTGCCAGCAGTGAGGTCGCAGGGGAGAATTCACCCCTCCACTTT. Translated, it gives CASSEVAGENSPLHF.

The rearrangement links TRBV6-6 to TRBJ1-3; TRBD1 agrees at 9 bases. There are 15 residues in the CDR3. Trimming cost V 6 bases and J 1 base; bases outside gene matches: 4. Germline CDR1 reads MNHNY; CDR2 reads SVGAGI (reference sequence). The DNA for the CDR3 is TGTGCCAGCAGCTTACAGGGGGCGTCTGGAAACACCATATATTTT. Encoded protein: CASSLQGASGNTIYF.

The J gene is TRBJ1-1, the V gene TRBV6-1; 9 bases match TRBD1. The trim removed 6 bases at V and 10 bases at J, leaving 12 bases unmatched. Germline assignment: CDR1 MNHNS and CDR2 SASEGT. The CDR3 length is 14 residues. The CDR3 loop reads CASRTLDRGRGAFF. In DNA, the CDR3 is TGTGCCAGCAGGACCCTCGACAGGGGGAGGGGAGCTTTCTTT.

The sample holds one count of this clone. The CDR3 protein is CASSRWGGAPAEQYF. The DNA for the CDR3 is TGTGCCAGCAGCCGCTGGGGGGGGGCCCCCGCCGAGCAGTACTTC. V is TRBV7-2 and J is TRBJ2-7, with D perhaps matching TRBD2 (7 bases). The V and J ends lost 5 bases and 6 bases respectively, with 20 bases between them. Germline CDR1 is SGHTA and CDR2 is FQGNSA. This CDR3 is built from 15 residues.

CDR3 nucleotides: TGTGCCAGCAGCCTCGACACTATGAACACTGAAGCTTTCTTT. This codes for CASSLDTMNTEAFF. The V gene is TRBV9, the J gene TRBJ1-1; no clear D. Trimming pared 4 bases from V and 0 bases from J, leaving 10 bases between. The CDR3 runs 14 residues. CDR1 is SGDLS, CDR2 YYNGEE, per germline.

This chain links TRBV7-8 with TRBJ2-7; tentatively, D is TRBD1 (5 bases). Deletions cut 0 bases from V and 0 bases from J, with 9 bases between. Germline values: CDR1 SGHVS, CDR2 FQNEAQ. The CDR3 consists of 15 residues. The CDR3 region has the DNA TGTGCCAGCAGCTTAGCGGGGCCCTACTCCTACGAGCAGTACTTC. Amino acid sequence: CASSLAGPYSYEQYF.

The chain recombines TRBV6-5 with TRBJ1-1, with D perhaps TRBD1 (5 bases). Germline assignment: CDR1 MNHEY and CDR2 SVGAGI. The CDR3 extends over 14 amino acids. V lost 0 bases to trimming and J lost 1 base, with 6 bases between them. The CDR3 here is CASSYSGRNTEAFF. CDR3 nucleotides: TGTGCCAGCAGTTACTCGGGGCGGAACACTGAAGCTTTCTTT.

Points on this clone: Sequence at one end of the junction differs from germline and may be a read error. J is TRBJ1-1 and V is TRBV20-1, with a possible D match to TRBD1 (6 bases). The CDR3 covers 10 residues. CDR1 DFQATT and CDR2 SNEGSKA come from the germline V gene (reference sequence). Here the CDR3 reads CSARDTEAFF. The DNA of the CDR3 is TGCAGTGCCAGGGACACAGAAGCTTTCTTT.

V and J are TRBV7-2 and TRBJ1-1, with D uncertain. The germline gives CDR1 SGHTA, CDR2 FQGNSA. There are 15 residues in the CDR3. V shed 1 base and J shed 7 bases, with 16 bases lying between them. CDR3 in DNA: TGTGCCAGCAGCTTAGTGGGAGGAGGCTCGGATGAAGCTTTCTTT. Encoded protein: CASSLVGGGSDEAFF.

CDR3 sequence reads: CASSHRRGGFTITDTQYF. Here the CDR3 DNA reads TGTGCCAGCAGCCACCGACGGGGGGGCTTTACGATCACAGATACGCAGTATTTT. V usage is TRBV14 and J usage is TRBJ2-3, with 8 bases matching TRBD2. CDR3 length: 18 amino acids. V lost 3 bases, J lost 2 bases, and 13 bases stayed unmatched. Germline-derived CDR1 and CDR2 are SGHDN and FVKESK.

The rearrangement joins TRBV5-6 to TRBJ2-7; D not certain. Germline CDR1 is SGHDT and CDR2 is YYEEEE. The V and J ends lost 1 base and 6 bases respectively, with 8 bases between them. There are 12 residues in the CDR3. In DNA form, the CDR3 reads TGTGCCAGCAGCTTGCGAGTTTCCGAGCAGTACTTC. This gives the protein CASSLRVSEQYF.

In its sample, this clone was seen once. The chain joins TRBV11-2 to TRBJ2-6; D is undetermined. V dropped 1 base and J dropped 2 bases, with 6 bases sitting between them. The CDR3 consists of 15 residues. The germline V gene has CDR1 SGHAT and CDR2 FQNNGV. The CDR3: CASSLGKPGANVLTF. Here the CDR3 DNA reads TGTGCCAGCAGCTTAGGTAAACCTGGGGCCAACGTCCTGACTTTC.

The chain uses TRBV11-3 and TRBJ2-7; either TRBD1 or TRBD2 may fit D (5 bases each). Trimming pared 5 bases from V and 2 bases from J, leaving 13 bases between. The CDR3 extends over 14 amino acids. The germline V gene has CDR1 SGHNT and CDR2 YENEEA. The CDR3 is CASSAPGAAYEQYF. DNA of the CDR3: TGTGCCAGCAGCGCCCCCGGGGCCGCCTACGAGCAGTACTTC.

The chain couples TRBV6-5 to TRBJ2-2, with D perhaps being TRBD1 or TRBD2 (5 bases each). The CDR3 sequence is 14 residues long. The V end lost 8 bases, the J end lost 0 bases, and 10 bases lay between the germline ends. Germline V gene lookup returns CDR1 MNHEY and CDR2 SVGAGI. CDR3 in amino acids: CASEGRTNTGELFF. The CDR3 DNA follows: TGTGCCAGCGAGGGACGGACGAACACCGGGGAGCTGTTTTTT.

This chain uses TRBV7-9 with TRBJ2-5; 12 bases align to TRBD2. This CDR3 has 14 amino acids. Germline CDR1 is SEHNR and CDR2 is FQNEAQ (reference sequence). The junction had 0 bases not matched to a gene; V was cut back by 2 bases and J by 5 bases. The CDR3 protein is CASSLTSGGETQYF. The CDR3 DNA sequence: TGTGCCAGCAGCTTAACTAGCGGGGGGGAGACCCAGTACTTC.

The chain joins TRBV5-1 to TRBJ2-1; TRBD1 agrees at 9 bases. Germline-derived CDR1 and CDR2 are SGHRS and YFSETQ. Trimming at V came to 4 bases and at J to 0 bases, leaving 5 bases not matched to a gene. The CDR3 contains 16 residues. CDR3 in amino acids: CASSTQGASSYNEQFF. CDR3 coding DNA: TGCGCCAGCAGCACACAGGGGGCGAGCTCCTACAATGAGCAGTTCTTC.